The rows below give T cell receptor beta chains drawn from one sample of a study of T cell responses to AZD1222 COVID-19 vaccine. TCRdb's table, derived via immunoSEQ multiplex PCR, lists solely in-frame clones and lacks some. The data contain under 150,000 clones, 75% to 95% of them singletons. This sample comprised peripheral blood, obtained on day 0 of AZD1222 vaccination. Receptor source: an adult in good health. CDR3s include the opening cysteine and the closing phenylalanine or tryptophan. The D gene is left open where the match is weak. For some rows the clone size is stated as once, few or many, or as a class when expanded; others skip it.

d_gene	abundance	v_gene	j_gene	CDR3nt	CDR3aa
-	once	TRBV6-5	TRBJ1-3	TGTGCCAGTCGTTCAGGCGGAATTGGTGGAAACACCATATATTTT	CASRSGGIGGNTIYF
-	-	TRBV30	TRBJ1-2	TGTGCCTGGAGTTTACAGTCTGGTGGCTACACCTTC	CAWSLQSGGYTF
-	-	TRBV28	TRBJ2-7	TGTGCCAGCAGTTCCTCTCATTTGGGATACGAGCAGTACTTC	CASSSSHLGYEQYF
-	-	TRBV11-2	TRBJ2-2	TGTGCCAGCACCATTACCGGGGAGCTGTTTTTT	CASTITGELFF
TRBD1	-	TRBV19	TRBJ1-1	TGTGCCAGTAGTATGCGGACAGGGAGGGGCACTGAAGCTTTCTTT	CASSMRTGRGTEAFF
-	-	TRBV4-2	TRBJ1-5	TGTGCCAGCAGCCAAGACCCCGGGGTCAATCAGCCCCAGCATTTT	CASSQDPGVNQPQHF
TRBD1	-	TRBV10-2	TRBJ2-2	TGCGCCACCCCCCAGATGGACAGGGAGAACACCGGGGAGCTGTTTTTT	CATPQMDRENTGELFF
TRBD1	-	TRBV6-5	TRBJ1-1	TGTGCCAGCCAAATCACAGGGGAAGGAACTGAAGCTTTCTTT	CASQITGEGTEAFF
-	-	TRBV9	TRBJ1-4	TGTGCCAGCAGCGTAGGAGGGGTCAGTGAAAAACTGTTTTTT	CASSVGGVSEKLFF
-	-	TRBV18	TRBJ1-2	TGTGCCAGCTCACCCGATAGATCTACAGTTCTTGGCTACACCTTC	CASSPDRSTVLGYTF
TRBD1	-	TRBV10-2	TRBJ1-1	TGCGCCAGCAGGGACAGGATATGGAGGACAGGGAGGGACCCAGGCACTGAAGCTTTCTTT	CASRDRIWRTGRDPGTEAFF
TRBD1	-	TRBV7-3	TRBJ1-2	TGTGCCAGCAGCTCACCGGGACAGGGGGGCTACACCTTC	CASSSPGQGGYTF
-	-	TRBV7-3	TRBJ1-1	TGTGCCAGCAGCTTAGGGGGAGACGCGGAAGAAGCTTTCTTT	CASSLGGDAEEAFF
-	-	TRBV3-1/TRBV3-2	TRBJ2-5	TGTGCCAGCAGCCAAGATCACGCGGGAAGCCAAGAGACCCAGTACTTC	CASSQDHAGSQETQYF
-	-	TRBV12-2	TRBJ1-2	TGTGCAAGTCGCTTAGCGGGACACCTCTATGGCTACACCTTC	CASRLAGHLYGYTF
TRBD1	-	TRBV6-5	TRBJ2-7	TGTGCCAGCAGTCCTAGTAGGACAGGGGCTCGGGAGCAGTACTTC	CASSPSRTGAREQYF
TRBD2	-	TRBV27	TRBJ2-6	TGTGCCAGCCGACCCGGGGGGGCCCCAACCAACGTCCTGACTTTC	CASRPGGAPTNVLTF
-	-	TRBV11-3	TRBJ1-4	TGTGCCAGCAGCTTAGTACCGGATGAAAAACTGTTTTTT	CASSLVPDEKLFF
-	-	TRBV28	TRBJ2-2	TGTGCCAGCGGGGGCGCGCGTACCGGACACCTCACCGGGGAGCTGTTTTTT	CASGGARTGHLTGELFF
-	-	TRBV27	TRBJ1-2	TGTGCCAGCAGTTTAAGGTCCGATATCTATGGCTACACCTTC	CASSLRSDIYGYTF
-	-	TRBV5-4	TRBJ1-2	TGTGCCAGCAGCCCCACAGTGGGGAGATCGTATGGCTACACCTTC	CASSPTVGRSYGYTF
-	once	TRBV9	TRBJ2-2	TGTGCCAGCAGCGTAGGGGGGACTCTGGGCGGGGAGCTGTTTTTT	CASSVGGTLGGELFF
TRBD2	-	TRBV9	TRBJ2-5	TGTGCCAGCAGCGGGGGAGGGCAAGAGACCCAGTACTTC	CASSGGGQETQYF
TRBD2	-	TRBV5-6	TRBJ2-7	TGTGCCAGCAGCTTGGATTTGGGTTGGGGGACTAGCGCTTCCTACGAGCAGTACTTC	CASSLDLGWGTSASYEQYF
-	-	TRBV28	TRBJ2-7	TGTGCCAGCAGGTTTCCACAAGGGCCGGGGGAGCAGTACTTC	CASRFPQGPGEQYF
-	-	TRBV7-9	TRBJ2-5	TGTGCCAGCAGCTTAGCTGGTAGCGGAATTCAAGAGACCCAGTACTTC	CASSLAGSGIQETQYF
TRBD1	-	TRBV19	TRBJ1-2	TGTGCCAGTAGTATAGATGGGACAGGGTATTTTGGCTACACCTTC	CASSIDGTGYFGYTF
TRBD1	-	TRBV12-5	TRBJ1-3	TGTGCTAGTGGTTTGTACATCCACAGGGGCCGGTCTGGAAACACCATATATTTT	CASGLYIHRGRSGNTIYF
TRBD1	-	TRBV28	TRBJ2-7	TGTGCCAGCAGCCCGGGACAGGGCTACGAGCAGTACTTC	CASSPGQGYEQYF
-	-	TRBV7-2	TRBJ1-2	TGTGCCAGCAGTTTGGACAGCAACTATGGCTACACCTTC	CASSLDSNYGYTF
-	-	TRBV30	TRBJ1-1	TGTGCCTGGAGTGTATCTTTGGGGCGAACTGAAGCTTTCTTT	CAWSVSLGRTEAFF
-	few	TRBV5-1	TRBJ1-6	TGCGCCAGCAGTACAAATAATTCACCCCTCCACTTT	CASSTNNSPLHF
TRBD1	-	TRBV2	TRBJ2-7	TGTGCCAGCAAGGGACAGGGGGCCTACGAGCAGTACTTC	CASKGQGAYEQYF
-	-	TRBV12-5	TRBJ2-2	TGTGCTAGTGGTTTTCCCTCTGGCTTCTCCACCGGGGAGCTGTTTTTT	CASGFPSGFSTGELFF
-	-	TRBV3-1/TRBV3-2	TRBJ1-1	TGTGCCAGCACCCGAGAAGGCACTGAAGCTTTCTTT	CASTREGTEAFF
TRBD1	-	TRBV18	TRBJ2-1	TGTGCCAGCTCACCAGGGACAGGCCAGAATGAGCAGTTCTTC	CASSPGTGQNEQFF
TRBD1	-	TRBV2	TRBJ2-2	TGTGCCAGCAGTACGACAGGGGGAGGGGAGCTGTTTTTT	CASSTTGGGELFF
-	-	TRBV7-2	TRBJ1-5	TGTGCCAGCAGCTTAGTGAATCAGCCCCAGCATTTT	CASSLVNQPQHF
-	once	TRBV7-2	TRBJ2-7	TGTGCCAGCAGTACGAGCCGGGCAGGGCGGTACGAGCAGTACTTC	CASSTSRAGRYEQYF
-	-	TRBV4-2	TRBJ1-2	TGTGCCAGCAGCCAACCAGGGGAGTTTGGCGGCTACACCTTC	CASSQPGEFGGYTF
-	-	TRBV6-4	TRBJ2-7	TGTGCCACCGGCGGGCAGTACTTC	CATGGQYF
TRBD1	-	TRBV7-9	TRBJ2-3	TGTGCCAGCAGCTTTTTGGGACAGGGGTCCGTTGGAGATACGCAGTATTTT	CASSFLGQGSVGDTQYF
-	-	TRBV5-1	TRBJ1-1	TGCGCCAGCAGCTTGGCTAATGTCGGTGAGAACACTGAAGCTTTCTTT	CASSLANVGENTEAFF
-	-	TRBV19	TRBJ2-1	TGTGCCACTGTGGGGAGGCGGTGGAGTGAGCAGTTCTTC	CATVGRRWSEQFF
-	-	TRBV20-1	TRBJ2-5	TGCAGTGCTAATCCTGGTGAGAGGGTCCACTTC	CSANPGERVHF
TRBD1	-	TRBV7-9	TRBJ1-3	TGTGCCAGCAGCTTAGGTGAGGGGGCAACTGGAAACACCATATATTTT	CASSLGEGATGNTIYF
TRBD2	-	TRBV5-1	TRBJ2-7	TGCGCCAGCAGCTCCCAAGGACTAGCGGGAGCGGCCGAGCAGTACTTC	CASSSQGLAGAAEQYF
-	-	TRBV5-6	TRBJ1-6	TGTGCCAGCAGCTTAGGTGGCTCACCCCTCCACTTT	CASSLGGSPLHF
TRBD1	once	TRBV6-5	TRBJ1-2	TGTGCCAGCAGTTACTACAGACAGGGTGGTGGCTACACCTTC	CASSYYRQGGGYTF
-	-	TRBV28	TRBJ1-6	TGTGCCTCACGACCCGGTCCTTCACCCCTCCACTTT	CASRPGPSPLHF
-	-	TRBV5-3	TRBJ1-5	TGTGCCAGAAGCTTGGGAGGACATCGGGGCAATCAGCCCCAGCATTTT	CARSLGGHRGNQPQHF
TRBD2	-	TRBV3-1/TRBV3-2	TRBJ2-3	TGTGCCAGCAGCCAAGATGGCCGGATCTTTAGCGGGAGCACAGATACGCAGTATTTT	CASSQDGRIFSGSTDTQYF
-	-	TRBV27	TRBJ1-6	TGTGCCAGCAGTTTATCCCCCGCAGGATTCATTAATTCACCCCTCCACTTT	CASSLSPAGFINSPLHF